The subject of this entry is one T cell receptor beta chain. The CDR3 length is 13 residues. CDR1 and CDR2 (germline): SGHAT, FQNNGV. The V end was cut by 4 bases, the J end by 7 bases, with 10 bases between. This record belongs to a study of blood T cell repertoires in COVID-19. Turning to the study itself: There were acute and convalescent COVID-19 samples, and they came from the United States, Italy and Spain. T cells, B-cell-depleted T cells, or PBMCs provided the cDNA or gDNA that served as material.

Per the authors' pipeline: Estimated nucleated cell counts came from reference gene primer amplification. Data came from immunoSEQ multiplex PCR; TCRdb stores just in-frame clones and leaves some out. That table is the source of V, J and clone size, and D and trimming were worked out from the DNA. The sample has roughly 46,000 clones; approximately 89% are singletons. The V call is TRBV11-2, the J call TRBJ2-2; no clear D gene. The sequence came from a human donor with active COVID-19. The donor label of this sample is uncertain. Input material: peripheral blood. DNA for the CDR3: TGTGCCAGCAGCTCGTTGGTGCGCGGGGAGCTGTTTTTT. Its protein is CASSSLVRGELFF.